The 24 T cell receptor beta chains reported below all come from one sample, sequenced in a study of OX40 agonist ivuxolimab in advanced cancers. The repertoire was sequenced with immunoSEQ multiplex PCR; TCRdb's copy has only in-frame clones and lacks some. The sample contains nearly 55,000 clones, around nine tenths of which appear only once. This specimen was CD4+ or CD8+ T cells sorted from blood, taken in a trial of the OX40 agonist ivuxolimab. Receptors originate from an adult with an advanced solid tumor such as melanoma, head and neck, liver or kidney cancer.

V and J are TRBV18 and TRBJ1-2; D unclear. The ends were cut back, 0 bases at V and 8 bases at J, with 13 bases in the middle. The CDR3 runs to 14 residues. Germline CDR1 is KGHSH and CDR2 is LQKENI. CDR3 region: CASSPPTVEYGYTF. The CDR3 nucleotides read TGTGCCAGCTCACCACCAACGGTAGAGTACGGCTACACCTTC.

The gene calls are TRBV28 and TRBJ2-7; TRBD2 matches at 7 bases. V lost 4 bases to trimming and J lost 3 bases; unmatched junction nucleotides: 12. Germline-derived CDR1 and CDR2 are MDHEN and SYDVKM. The length of the CDR3 is 16 residues. Written as DNA, the CDR3 is TGTGCCAGCAGTTCCGATTCGGCGGGAGCGAGCTACGAGCAGTACTTC. It encodes CASSSDSAGASYEQYF.

This chain connects TRBV30 to TRBJ1-4; D gene uncertain. Per the germline V gene, CDR1 is GTSNPN and CDR2 is SVGIG (reference sequence). The germline V and J ends were trimmed by 0 bases and 8 bases, with 7 bases remaining between them. There are 12 residues in the CDR3. CDR3 in amino acids: CAWSVIREKLFF. CDR3 DNA sequence: TGTGCCTGGAGTGTAATAAGGGAAAAACTGTTTTTT.

The rearrangement uses TRBV11-1 and TRBJ2-5; D may be TRBD1 (6 bases). Germline V gene sequence: CDR1 SGHAT, CDR2 FQDESV (reference sequence). V was pared by 5 bases and J by 0 bases, with 16 bases between. CDR3 size: 16 residues. The CDR3 DNA is TGTGCCAGCAGCGGTACAGGGTTAGGTGACCAAGAGACCCAGTACTTC. It translates to CASSGTGLGDQETQYF.

The chain links TRBV19 to TRBJ2-7; 15 bases line up with TRBD2. Germline values: CDR1 LNHDA, CDR2 SQIVND (reference sequence). The CDR3 has 18 residues. V trimming: 5 bases; J trimming: 6 bases; junction bases outside the gene matches: 14. CDR3 protein: CASSSRLGLAGGRLEQYF. In nucleotides, the CDR3 is TGTGCCAGTAGTTCTCGTTTGGGACTAGCGGGGGGCCGGCTCGAGCAGTACTTC.

The chain joins TRBV2 to TRBJ2-5, with D possibly being TRBD1 or TRBD2 (5 bases each). CDR1 and CDR2 from the germline V gene are SNHLY and FYNNEI. CDR3 size: 13 residues. Between the trimmed V and J ends, which lost 6 bases and 9 bases, there was a span of 17 bases. CDR3 DNA sequence: TGTGCCAGCAGAAGTCCGGGGCTGGGGTCCCAGTACTTC. Residues: CASRSPGLGSQYF.

The chain recombines TRBV7-2 with TRBJ2-3; either TRBD1 or TRBD2 may fit D (5 bases each). Trimming stripped 1 base from V and 6 bases from J, with 20 bases between. The length of the CDR3 is 17 residues. CDR1 and CDR2 from the germline V gene are SGHTA and FQGNSA. DNA for the CDR3: TGTGCCAGCAGCTTAGTAGGTAGGAGGACACACCGGGATACGCAGTATTTT. This encodes CASSLVGRRTHRDTQYF.

The rearrangement joins TRBV29-1 to TRBJ1-2, with 12 bases fitting TRBD1. V lost 2 bases, J lost 6 bases, and 10 bases stayed unmatched. Germline V gives CDR1 SQVTM, CDR2 ANQGSEA. The CDR3 extends over 16 amino acids. The CDR3: CSVELKLGQGAHGYTF. The DNA for the CDR3 is TGCAGCGTTGAACTAAAATTGGGACAGGGGGCCCATGGCTACACCTTC. Filled out from reference TRBV29-1 and TRBJ1-2, the complete variable domain reads SAVISQKPSRDICQRGTSLTIQCQVDSQVTMMFWYRQQPGQSLTLIATANQGSEATYESGFVIDKFPISRPNLTFSTLTVSNMSPEDSSIYLCSVELKLGQGAHGYTFGSGTRLTVV.

V usage is TRBV7-6 and J usage is TRBJ2-5; D may correspond to TRBD1 or TRBD2 (6 bases each). CDR3 length: 14 amino acids. Trimming stripped 7 bases from V and 5 bases from J, with 17 bases between. Per germline, CDR1 SGHVS and CDR2 FNYEAQ. The DNA for the CDR3 is TGTGCCAGCAACCAACAGGGTGGGAGGGAGACCCAGTACTTC. Translating gives CASNQQGGRETQYF. Drawing the rest from reference TRBV7-6 and TRBJ2-5, the complete variable domain is GAGVSQSPRYKVTKRGQDVALRCDPISGHVSLYWYRQALGQGPEFLTYFNYEAQQDKSGLPNDRFSAERPEGSISTLTIQRTEQRDSAMYRCASNQQGGRETQYFGPGTRLLVL.

This clone was observed once. The chain is built from TRBV27 and TRBJ2-7, with a weak D call TRBD2 (6 bases). Trimming pared 4 bases from V and 2 bases from J, leaving 18 bases between. This CDR3 comprises 16 residues. From germline, CDR1 is MNHEY and CDR2 SMNVEV (reference sequence). CDR3 sequence: CASSSPAGPKTYEQYF. CDR3 coding DNA: TGTGCCAGCAGTTCACCTGCGGGGCCGAAAACCTACGAGCAGTACTTC.

V is TRBV27 and J is TRBJ2-7; possible D gene TRBD1, 5 bases. CDR3 length: 15 amino acids. The germline V gene encodes CDR1 MNHEY and CDR2 SMNVEV (reference sequence). Trimming pared 3 bases from V and 4 bases from J, leaving 16 bases between. As DNA, the CDR3 is TGTGCCAGCAGTTTTAAGCAGGGCTGGGCATACGAGCAGTACTTC. It specifies CASSFKQGWAYEQYF.

The CDR3 loop is CASSLGGSTNQPQHF. The DNA for the CDR3 is TGTGCCAGCAGCTTGGGGGGGAGTACTAATCAGCCCCAGCATTTT. V gene TRBV5-6 combines with J gene TRBJ1-5; D might be TRBD1 (5 bases). Looked up from germline, CDR1 is SGHDT and CDR2 is YYEEEE. This CDR3 spans 15 amino acids. With 0 bases removed from V and 4 bases from J, the gap between germline ends came to 11 bases.

V and J are TRBV15 and TRBJ2-1, with D unresolved. The CDR3 runs 12 residues. V lost 3 bases and J lost 14, with 14 bases in between. Germline V lookup: CDR1 LNHNV, CDR2 YYDKDF (reference sequence). The CDR3 DNA reads as TGTGCCACCAGCAGCGCACTTGGGGTGGAGTTCTTC. Translating it yields CATSSALGVEFF. The variable domain in full, completed from reference TRBV15 and TRBJ2-1, reads DAMVIQNPRYQVTQFGKPVTLSCSQTLNHNVMYWYQQKSSQAPKLLFHYYDKDFNNEADTPDNFQSRRPNTSFCFLDIRSPGLGDTAMYLCATSSALGVEFFGPGTRLTVL.

The chain recombines TRBV23-1 with TRBJ2-7; TRBD1 agrees at 7 bases. TRBV23-1 is classed as an ORF, of uncertain function. The CDR3 has 15 residues. The junction had 5 bases not matched to a gene; V was cut back by 1 base and J by 2 bases. The CDR3, as DNA: TGCGCCAGCAGTCAATGGGACAGCTTAACCTACGAGCAGTACTTC. It encodes CASSQWDSLTYEQYF.

DNA for the CDR3: TGTGCCAGCAGCCCGTGCAGGATCTCTGGAAACACCATATATTTT. Translated: CASSPCRISGNTIYF. V is TRBV21-1 and J is TRBJ1-3; the D call TRBD1 from the table was never checked on the DNA. TRBV21-1 is labeled a pseudogene. This CDR3 spans 15 amino acids.

The V call is TRBV19, the J call TRBJ2-2, with 11 nucleotides matching TRBD2. Losses at the gene ends were 4 bases for V and 4 bases for J; bases not matched to a gene: 2. CDR1 is LNHDA, CDR2 SQIVND, per germline (reference sequence). The CDR3 extends over 15 amino acids. Here the CDR3 reads CASSTLAGATGELFF. The CDR3 DNA is TGTGCCAGTAGTACACTAGCGGGGGCCACCGGGGAGCTGTTTTTT.

This chain joins TRBV10-3 and TRBJ1-5; 9 positions match TRBD1. The CDR3 runs to 14 residues. Germline-derived CDR1 and CDR2 are ENHRY and SYGVKD. V shed 4 bases and J 5 bases; nucleotides not matched to a gene: 3. This CDR3 is CAISGRTGDQPQHF. The CDR3 nucleotides are TGTGCCATCAGTGGGAGGACAGGGGATCAGCCCCAGCATTTT.

V gene TRBV5-4 combines with J gene TRBJ2-1, with D tentatively TRBD1 or TRBD2 (5 bases each). CDR1 and CDR2 from the germline V gene are SGHNT and YYREEE (reference sequence). The CDR3 totals 14 residues. V shed 0 bases and J shed 9 bases, with 13 bases lying between them. The CDR3 DNA reads as TGTGCCAGCAGCTTGGCCACGGGAAGGGGTGAGCAGTTCTTC. It yields the protein CASSLATGRGEQFF. Together with reference TRBV5-4 and TRBJ2-1, the CDR3 gives the full variable domain: ETGVTQSPTHLIKTRGQQVTLRCSSQSGHNTVSWYQQALGQGPQFIFQYYREEENGRGNFPPRFSGLQFPNYSSELNVNALELDDSALYLCASSLATGRGEQFFGPGTRLTVL.

The V call is TRBV7-2, the J call TRBJ1-1; D gene ambiguous. Trimming removed 7 bases from V and 4 bases from J, with 10 bases in between. This CDR3 spans 12 amino acids. Germline loops: CDR1 SGHTA, CDR2 FQGNSA. The DNA for the CDR3 is TGTGCCAGCAACTCGTACACCACTGAAGCTTTCTTT. It specifies CASNSYTTEAFF.

The chain links TRBV2 to TRBJ2-7, with a possible D match to TRBD2 (6 bases). Germline V gives CDR1 SNHLY, CDR2 FYNNEI. V was trimmed by 6 bases and J by 4 bases, leaving 19 bases between them. The CDR3 sequence is 15 residues long. CDR3 nucleotides: TGTGCCAGCAGGCCCGGGACTCTATCGGGTTACGAGCAGTACTTC. It translates to CASRPGTLSGYEQYF.

This clone appeared a single time. The V call is TRBV5-4, the J call TRBJ1-5, with D possibly being TRBD1 (6 bases). V shed 2 bases and J shed 4 bases, with 10 bases lying between them. The CDR3 runs to 14 residues. The germline V gene encodes CDR1 SGHNT and CDR2 YYREEE (reference sequence). The CDR3 loop is CASSFQGSNQPQHF. The CDR3 coding sequence is TGTGCCAGCAGCTTCCAGGGGAGTAATCAGCCCCAGCATTTT.

This clone has only one observation. The rearrangement joins TRBV10-3 to TRBJ2-1; a weak D match, TRBD2 (7 bases). Looked up from germline, CDR1 is ENHRY and CDR2 is SYGVKD. The CDR3 length is 16 residues. Deletions cut 6 bases from V and 5 bases from J, with 20 bases between. In DNA form, the CDR3 reads TGTGCCATCAGAGATCGGGGGCGGGGGAACCACAATGAGCAGTTCTTC. Its protein is CAIRDRGRGNHNEQFF.

The chain combines TRBV7-3 with TRBJ2-1; D tentatively fits TRBD1 or TRBD2 (5 bases each). V gave up 5 bases and J gave up 9 bases, with 11 bases separating them. The CDR3 spans 12 residues. Germline values: CDR1 SGHTA, CDR2 FQGTGA. CDR3 nucleotides: TGTGCCAGCAGCCAGGGAGTTGGTGAGCAGTTCTTC. Protein sequence: CASSQGVGEQFF.

This clone has only one observation. This chain links TRBV28 with TRBJ1-1; possible D gene TRBD1, 6 bases. CDR3 length: 15 residues. The V gene lost 5 bases and the J gene lost 3 bases, with 16 bases spanning the gap. The V gene's germline CDR1 is MDHEN and CDR2 SYDVKM. The CDR3 coding sequence is TGTGCCAGCAGTCCCCACAGGGATGGGGACACTGAAGCTTTCTTT. This translates into CASSPHRDGDTEAFF. Complete variable domain (other parts from reference TRBV28 and TRBJ1-1): DVKVTQSSRYLVKRTGEKVFLECVQDMDHENMFWYRQDPGLGLRLIYFSYDVKMKEKGDIPEGYSVSREKKERFSLILESASTNQTSMYLCASSPHRDGDTEAFFGQGTRLTVV.